This is a list of T cell receptor beta chains from one sample in a study of T cell responses to AZD1222 COVID-19 vaccine. The method was immunoSEQ multiplex PCR; TCRdb's version includes in-frame clones alone and lacks a portion of them. The sample lists roughly 99,000 clones, roughly nine tenths occurring once. The sequencing here drew on peripheral blood, taken 28 days after the second AZD1222 dose. These receptors came from an adult who received the AZD1222 COVID-19 vaccine. CDR3s include the opening cysteine and the closing phenylalanine or tryptophan. The D gene is left open where the match is weak.

>TRBV28|TRBJ1-2|.
CASSFSSFANYGYTF
>TRBV11-2|TRBJ2-1|TRBD1
CASSTRTGGYDNEQFF
>TRBV5-1|TRBJ2-1|TRBD1
CASSRDSSYNEQFF
>TRBV6-1|TRBJ1-2|.
CASSERVTEPYYGYTF
>TRBV18|TRBJ1-3|.
CASSPADSGNTIYF
>TRBV5-5|TRBJ2-2|TRBD1
CASSLPQGAGELFF
>TRBV4-2|TRBJ2-7|TRBD2
CASSQDSSGLYEQYF
>TRBV5-6|TRBJ1-5|.
CASSAAGGVYQPQHF
>TRBV5-5|TRBJ1-6|.
CASSLYERSSYNSPLHF
>TRBV5-1|TRBJ2-5|.
CASSLRTLKISETQYF
>TRBV24-1|TRBJ2-7|TRBD2
CATSDRNCGSHGTSGGDSYEQYF
>TRBV7-2|TRBJ1-2|.
CASSPTGSLGGGYTF
>TRBV7-9|TRBJ1-1|TRBD1
CASSSPTGLSTEAFF
>TRBV5-1|TRBJ1-2|.
CASSLTVGNNYGYTF
>TRBV7-9|TRBJ2-7|TRBD1
CASSLGAGGGEQYF
>TRBV6-5|TRBJ2-3|.
CASSYSSPGLADTQYF
>TRBV15|TRBJ1-5|.
CATSREQGTNNQPQHF
>TRBV2|TRBJ1-3|TRBD1
CASSEALGQSSGNTIYF
>TRBV9|TRBJ1-3|.
CASSPQALGNTIYF
>TRBV7-9|TRBJ2-7|TRBD1
CASSLRTGRYEQYF
>TRBV19|TRBJ1-2|.
CASSIGGTNYGYTF
>TRBV5-4|TRBJ1-3|TRBD1
CASSSRDRDRNTIYF
>TRBV28|TRBJ2-5|.
CASSFETGTTVETQYF
>TRBV19|TRBJ1-5|TRBD1
CASSIDGTGGNQPQHF
>TRBV4-2|TRBJ2-6|TRBD1
CASSRQGDFSGANVLTF
>TRBV30|TRBJ2-5|TRBD2
CAWSTAGGEETQYF
>TRBV7-2|TRBJ2-7|.
CASSLGQAASSYEQYF
>TRBV6-6|TRBJ2-4|.
CASTQRGGNIQYF
>TRBV4-1|TRBJ1-4|.
CASSQEYTGSAGVLFF
>TRBV4-3|TRBJ2-3|TRBD1
CASSQGTGPTDTQYF
>TRBV5-4|TRBJ2-7|.
CASSLPQGYEQYF
>TRBV19|TRBJ2-7|.
CASSIGQDGIYEQYF
>TRBV24-1|TRBJ2-7|TRBD1
CATSEGGTGRSYEQYF
>TRBV5-1|TRBJ1-1|TRBD1
CASSQGQGGTEAFF
>TRBV7-3|TRBJ2-3|.
CASSFGTDTQYF
>TRBV14|TRBJ1-6|.
CASSLEGFVSPLHF
>TRBV27|TRBJ1-1|.
CASSQQGTPGTEAFF
>TRBV7-9|TRBJ2-7|.
CASSFATYEQYF
>TRBV5-1|TRBJ1-5|.
CASSLTDPRMQPQHF
>TRBV27|TRBJ2-7|.
CASSLDPRQEQYF
>TRBV7-9|TRBJ1-1|.
CASSLRPEAFF
>TRBV18|TRBJ2-5|.
CASSPDIQETQYF
>TRBV28|TRBJ1-4|.
CASSSTRGYDEKLFF
>TRBV5-1|TRBJ2-4|.
CASSLGIAPGQLAKNIQYF
>TRBV25-1|TRBJ1-1|.
CASSTPMNTEAFF
>TRBV6-5|TRBJ2-7|TRBD2
CASSTPGGYEQYF
>TRBV28|TRBJ2-1|TRBD1
CASSTTGGPYEQFF
>TRBV6-5|TRBJ1-3|.
CASTVDSSGNTIYF